These T cell receptor beta chains were read from a single sample in a study of cytomegalovirus exposure and HLA in healthy donors. Produced via immunoSEQ multiplex PCR; TCRdb's table is partial and in-frame only. The table records around 150,000 clones, around 75% of them present only once. The sequenced material came from PBMCs. The source of these receptors is a man between 18 and 35 years old in good health and CMV-seropositive. Both conserved end residues are part of each CDR3. The order of the fields is J gene, clone size, D gene, V gene, CDR3 protein, CDR3 DNA. D genes are given only for firm matches. Rows give clone size only sometimes, using once, few, many, or a class for an expanded clone.

>TRBJ2-3|NA|NA|TRBV15
CATSRDLGLSSTDTQYF
TGTGCCACCAGCAGAGATCTCGGACTATCTAGCACAGATACGCAGTATTTT
>TRBJ1-1|NA|NA|TRBV9
CASSVGERNTEAFF
TGTGCCAGCAGCGTAGGTGAGCGGAACACTGAAGCTTTCTTT
>TRBJ2-2|NA|TRBD2|TRBV5-1
CASSRREEVTGELFF
TGCGCCAGCAGCAGGCGGGAGGAGGTCACCGGGGAGCTGTTTTTT
>TRBJ1-2|NA|NA|TRBV27
CASSLVGGGYTF
TGTGCCAGCAGTTTGGTGGGGGGTGGCTACACCTTC
>TRBJ1-5|NA|TRBD1|TRBV28
CASRTGADQPQHF
TGTGCCAGCAGGACAGGGGCGGATCAGCCCCAGCATTTT
>TRBJ2-5|NA|TRBD2|TRBV4-1
CASSQYSGRGGETQYF
TGCGCCAGCAGCCAGTATAGCGGGAGGGGGGGGGAGACCCAGTACTTC
>TRBJ1-2|NA|NA|TRBV5-1
CASSLDGGPNYGYTF
TGCGCCAGCAGCTTGGACGGGGGGCCTAACTATGGCTACACCTTC
>TRBJ1-2|few|NA|TRBV5-6
CASSLGAARGYGYTF
TGTGCCAGCAGCTTGGGGGCAGCTCGGGGCTATGGCTACACCTTC
>TRBJ1-4|few|NA|TRBV7-8
CASSSIRAGQHEKLFF
TGTGCCAGCAGCTCGATCAGAGCAGGACAACATGAAAAACTGTTTTTT
>TRBJ2-6|NA|NA|TRBV5-4
CASSPDSSGANVLTF
TGTGCCAGCAGCCCGGACAGCTCTGGGGCCAACGTCCTGACTTTC
>TRBJ2-1|NA|NA|TRBV7-8
CASSSRDNEQFF
TGTGCCAGCAGTTCCCGGGACAATGAGCAGTTCTTC
>TRBJ2-5|NA|NA|TRBV7-9
CASSFVVTDLKETQYF
TGTGCCAGCAGCTTCGTAGTGACAGATCTTAAAGAGACCCAGTACTTC
>TRBJ2-3|NA|NA|TRBV30
CAWSRTSSTDTQYF
TGTGCCTGGAGTAGGACTTCTAGCACAGATACGCAGTATTTT
>TRBJ2-2|NA|TRBD1|TRBV7-3
CASSWRGQGASGGELFF
TGTGCCAGCAGCTGGAGGGGACAGGGGGCGTCCGGCGGGGAGCTGTTTTTT
>TRBJ2-5|NA|NA|TRBV25-1
CASRTTDFQETQYF
TGTGCCAGCAGGACGACGGACTTCCAAGAGACCCAGTACTTC
>TRBJ2-3|NA|TRBD2|TRBV5-1
CASSRGLAGAPDTQYF
TGCGCCAGCAGCCGGGGACTAGCGGGCGCCCCAGATACGCAGTATTTT
>TRBJ1-2|NA|TRBD1|TRBV6-1
CASGYRTGDYGYTF
TGTGCCAGCGGATACCGGACAGGAGACTATGGCTACACCTTC
>TRBJ1-1|NA|NA|TRBV25-1
CASSPSRVWVNTEAFF
TGTGCCAGCAGTCCATCCAGGGTATGGGTGAACACTGAAGCTTTCTTT
>TRBJ1-4|few|TRBD1|TRBV6-5
CASSYSQGVANEKLFF
TGTGCCAGCAGTTACTCTCAGGGGGTTGCTAATGAAAAACTGTTTTTT
>TRBJ2-2|NA|TRBD1|TRBV2
CASSPRDRNTGELFF
TGTGCCAGCAGTCCCCGGGACAGGAACACCGGGGAGCTGTTTTTT
>TRBJ1-2|NA|TRBD1|TRBV6-1
CASSRDRVNTF
TGTGCCAGCAGTCGGGACAGGGTAAACACCTTC
>TRBJ1-5|few|TRBD1|TRBV19
CASSIALGVGGRQPQHF
TGTGCCAGTAGTATAGCCCTGGGGGTAGGGGGCCGTCAGCCCCAGCATTTT
>TRBJ2-3|NA|NA|TRBV6-6
CASRSGVSDTQYF
TGTGCCAGCCGGTCGGGAGTATCAGATACGCAGTATTTT
>TRBJ1-1|NA|NA|TRBV5-1
CASSLAPRGGGNTEAFF
TGCGCCAGCAGCTTGGCCCCCCGGGGCGGGGGGAACACTGAAGCTTTCTTT
>TRBJ1-2|NA|NA|TRBV18
CASSLSTDPANYGYTF
TGTGCCAGCTCTCTTTCGACAGATCCAGCTAACTATGGCTACACCTTC
>TRBJ2-1|few|NA|TRBV27
CASSASRDEQFF
TGTGCCAGCAGTGCCTCTAGAGATGAGCAGTTCTTC